The 19 T cell receptor beta chains below come from one sample, sequenced in a study of somatic mutations in cytotoxic T cells in rheumatoid arthritis. Using immunoSEQ multiplex PCR, the repertoire was profiled, and TCRdb retains in-frame clones only, with some absent. The sample gives tens of thousands of clones, 70% to 90% of which show up once; approximately 20% is in the top ten. Sequencing used CD8+ T cells sorted from blood. All receptors derive from a woman in her fifties or sixties in good health.

The V call is TRBV11-2, the J call TRBJ2-3; D is perhaps TRBD1 (5 bases). The germline CDR1 and CDR2 sequences are SGHAT and FQNNGV. Trimming cost V 3 bases and J 0 bases, with 13 bases left between them. The CDR3 sequence is 16 residues long. The DNA for the CDR3 is TGTGCCAGCAGCTTCGGCACAGGTTCTAGCACAGATACGCAGTATTTT. Translated, it gives CASSFGTGSSTDTQYF.

There are a few counts of this clone. V and J are TRBV2 and TRBJ2-7; D not certain. V lost 7 bases and J lost 4, with 11 bases in between. The CDR3 is 12 amino acids. Germline loops: CDR1 SNHLY, CDR2 FYNNEI. The CDR3 DNA sequence: TGTGCCAGCATTCACCCGGAATACGAGCAGTACGTC. Amino acid sequence: CASIHPEYEQYV.

The gene calls are TRBV6-5 and TRBJ1-4; D is unclear. Germline V gene lookup returns CDR1 MNHEY and CDR2 SVGAGI. V dropped 5 bases and J dropped 6 bases, with 16 bases sitting between them. The CDR3 sequence is 15 residues long. This chain's CDR3 is CASSPHPMGDEKLFF. The CDR3 bases are TGTGCCAGCAGTCCCCACCCCATGGGCGATGAAAAACTGTTTTTT.

As for this clone: A read error may produce the germline difference seen at one junction end. This chain joins TRBV6-1 and TRBJ2-1; D call uncertain. The CDR3 runs to 13 residues. CDR1 is MNHNS, CDR2 SASEGT, per germline. The chain's CDR3 is CASREANYNEQFF. DNA of the CDR3: TGTGCCAGCAGGGAAGCGAACTACAATGAGCAGTTCTTC.

This sequence joins TRBV7-9 and TRBJ2-3, with 9 bases lining up with TRBD1. Germline assignment: CDR1 SEHNR and CDR2 FQNEAQ (reference sequence). The CDR3 sequence is 18 residues long. V was clipped by 0 bases and J by 3 bases; unmatched bases: 10. The CDR3 DNA is TGTGCCAGCAGCTTAGCGCCTGGGGGACAGGGCTGGACAGATACGCAGTATTTT. Amino acid sequence: CASSLAPGGQGWTDTQYF.

This chain joins TRBV5-8 and TRBJ1-5, with 7 bases that match TRBD1. The length of the CDR3 is 15 residues. V was clipped by 0 bases and J by 3 bases; unmatched bases: 3. Germline values: CDR1 SGHTS, CDR2 YDEGEE. The CDR3 DNA follows: TGTGCCAGCAGCTTGGAGGGGGCAATCAATCAGCCCCAGCATTTT. Encoded protein: CASSLEGAINQPQHF.

V is TRBV6-1 and J is TRBJ1-5; weak D call: TRBD1 (5 bases). CDR3 length equals 15 residues. Trimming cost V 6 bases and J 4 bases, with 16 bases left between them. Germline loops: CDR1 MNHNS, CDR2 SASEGT. The DNA of the CDR3 is TGTGCCAGCAGCTCCAGGGAGGCAGGGAATCAGCCCCAGCATTTT. Its translation is CASSSREAGNQPQHF.

This clone has just a few counts. V is TRBV5-1 and J is TRBJ2-7, with 7 positions matching TRBD2. The CDR3 spans 14 residues. In germline, CDR1 is SGHRS, CDR2 YFSETQ. The trim removed 9 bases at V and 4 bases at J, leaving 13 bases unmatched. CDR3 sequence (DNA): TGCGCCAACGGGCAGGGACTAACCGGATACGAGCAGTACTTC. This translates into CANGQGLTGYEQYF.

The rearrangement links TRBV29-1 to TRBJ2-1; 11 bases are shared with TRBD2. The CDR3 is 15 residues long. Germline trimming cut 7 bases from V and 4 bases from J; bases unmatched to any gene: 9. Germline V lookup: CDR1 SQVTM, CDR2 ANQGSEA. CDR3 amino acids: CSALTSGGRYNEQFF. Here the CDR3 DNA reads TGCAGCGCGTTAACTAGCGGGGGTCGATACAATGAGCAGTTCTTC.

The genes are TRBV28 and TRBJ1-1, with D perhaps TRBD1 (5 bases). The CDR3 has 13 residues. CDR1 is MDHEN and CDR2 is SYDVKM in the germline V gene. The V end lost 6 bases, the J end lost 5 bases, and 13 bases lay between the germline ends. CDR3 coding DNA: TGTGCCAGCAGGCTTCAGGGAGGGACTGAAGCTTTCTTT. Translated: CASRLQGGTEAFF.

This chain joins TRBV18 and TRBJ2-3; 12 bases are shared with TRBD1. V lost 3 bases and J lost 4; bases outside the gene matches: 17. The CDR3 consists of 20 residues. From germline, CDR1 is KGHSH and CDR2 LQKENI. CDR3 loop: CASSPEPGTGGPMVPDTQYF. The CDR3 DNA is TGTGCCAGCTCACCGGAGCCCGGGACAGGGGGCCCAATGGTTCCAGATACGCAGTATTTT.

The V gene is TRBV6-5, the J gene TRBJ1-2; D is uncertain. This CDR3 region has 11 residues. CDR1 is MNHEY, CDR2 SVGAGI, per germline. Trimming shortened V by 4 bases and J by 7 bases, and 7 bases separated the two germline ends. CDR3 residues: CASSFQGGYTF. The DNA for the CDR3 is TGTGCCAGCAGTTTTCAAGGTGGCTACACCTTC.

The V call is TRBV5-5, the J call TRBJ2-6; possibly TRBD1 for D (5 bases). The length of the CDR3 is 14 residues. Germline V lookup: CDR1 SGHKS, CDR2 YYEKEE (reference sequence). Trimming stripped 3 bases from V and 2 bases from J, with 6 bases between. The CDR3 DNA sequence: TGTGCCAGCAGCTCGACAGCTGGGGCCAACGTCCTGACTTTC. This gives the protein CASSSTAGANVLTF.

This chain links TRBV6-6 with TRBJ1-1; no definite D call. This CDR3 has 13 residues. The V and J ends lost 5 bases and 1 base respectively, with 8 bases between them. CDR1 and CDR2 (germline): MNHNY, SVGAGI (reference sequence). This chain's CDR3 is CASSRVENTEAFF. The CDR3 nucleotides are TGTGCCAGCAGTCGGGTCGAGAACACTGAAGCTTTCTTT.

A few counts support this clone. The J gene is TRBJ2-7, the V gene TRBV19; a possible D gene is TRBD2 (6 bases). Trimming left V 10 bases short and J 3 bases short, with 16 bases between. Germline lookup yields CDR1 LNHDA and CDR2 SQIVND (reference sequence). The CDR3 is made up of 13 amino acids. The CDR3 DNA reads as TGTGCCACCCGGGACTTACCGGGCTACGAGCAGTACTTC. Translated: CATRDLPGYEQYF.

This clone was picked up a small number of times. The rearrangement links TRBV28 to TRBJ1-1; D call uncertain. Germline values: CDR1 MDHEN, CDR2 SYDVKM. The CDR3 spans 13 residues. V was cut by 7 bases and J by 3 bases, with 12 bases left in between. The CDR3 here is CASTPPADTEAFF. CDR3 DNA: TGTGCCAGCACCCCGCCGGCGGACACTGAAGCTTTCTTT.

The V and J genes are TRBV6-5 and TRBJ1-2; no reliable D call. Per germline, CDR1 MNHEY and CDR2 SVGAGI. This CDR3 is built from 15 residues. The V end lost 6 bases, the J end lost 2 bases, and 16 bases lay between the germline ends. The CDR3, as DNA: TGTGCCAGCAGCCCCGTTGTTGGTTCCAACTATGGCTACACCTTC. It yields the protein CASSPVVGSNYGYTF.

The J gene is TRBJ2-3, the V gene TRBV4-1; tentatively, D is TRBD2 (6 bases). The V and J ends lost 0 bases and 5 bases respectively, with 15 bases between them. Germline V CDR1 and CDR2: MGHRA, YSYEKL. The CDR3 spans 16 residues. The CDR3 DNA follows: TGCGCCAGCAGCCAAGAGGGGGGAGGAGTAAGAGATACGCAGTATTTT. This sequence encodes CASSQEGGGVRDTQYF.

The CDR3 sequence: CASTGTVYNEQFF. CDR3 nucleotides: TGTGCCAGCACCGGGACAGTCTACAATGAGCAGTTCTTC. The chain combines TRBV6-5 with TRBJ2-1, with TRBD1 matching 7 bases. The CDR3 loop spans 13 amino acids. The germline V gene encodes CDR1 MNHEY and CDR2 SVGAGI. J gave up 3 bases and V 7 bases, and 3 bases lay outside the gene matches.